One TCR beta chain is described in this entry. Its matching antigen is unknown. An end of the junction differs from the germline gene, which may be a read error. The sample originates from a study of post-analysis software for immune sequencing data. Across the study: Courses of disease covered relapsing-remitting, secondary progressive and progressive-relapsing multiple sclerosis. General study results and limits: Multiple sclerosis patients had significantly lower normalized Chao1 diversity than controls. By F measure, strong co-clustering occurred among samples prepared in the same batch. Included in a set of roughly five TRBV segments more frequent in patients than controls were TRBV5-6, TRBV5-1 and TRBV20-1.

The TCR beta cDNA libraries contained unique molecular identifiers. One entry per CDR3 protein results from TCRdb running MiXCR on the PCR reads. The repertoire holds 380,000 or so distinct CDR3 sequences, with less than 40% as singletons. Germline values: CDR1 SGHTA, CDR2 FQGTGA. The CDR3 extends over 13 amino acids. The sequencing input was blood. The chain has TRBV7-3 and TRBJ2-1, with D maybe TRBD2 (5 bases). This receptor was obtained from a girl aged 10 to 17 with multiple sclerosis. The CDR3 DNA sequence: TGTGCCAGCAACTTAGGCGGGTACAATGAGCAGTTCTTC. Its protein is CASNLGGYNEQFF.